These 9 T cell receptor beta chains were all obtained from the same sample, sequenced in a study of T cell responses to AZD1222 COVID-19 vaccine. Assay: immunoSEQ multiplex PCR; the TCRdb copy retains only in-frame clones and omits some. Of about 59,000 clones listed, 80% to 90% were seen once; the top ten hold about 6.3%. The sample consisted of peripheral blood, taken 28 days after the second AZD1222 dose. Every receptor here comes from an adult who received the AZD1222 COVID-19 vaccine.

The chain has TRBV4-3 and TRBJ2-7; the match to TRBD2 covers 9 bases. The CDR3 has 14 amino acids. J gave up 0 bases and V 3 bases, and 0 bases lay outside the gene matches. The V gene's germline CDR1 is LGHNA and CDR2 YSLEER. CDR3 loop: CASSQGLASYEQYF. As DNA, the CDR3 is TGCGCCAGCAGCCAGGGACTAGCCTCCTACGAGCAGTACTTC.

The CDR3 nucleotides are TGTGCCAGCAGCAACCTTTCACCGAACACTGAAGCTTTCTTT. Amino acids: CASSNLSPNTEAFF. V is TRBV3-1 (or the pseudogene TRBV3-2) and J is TRBJ1-1; D is ambiguous. The ends were cut back, 5 bases at V and 1 base at J, with 11 bases in the middle. CDR3 size: 14 residues. Germline-derived CDR1 and CDR2 are LGHDT and YNNKEL (reference sequence).

The chain employs TRBV9 and TRBJ1-3; maybe TRBD1 (5 bases). The CDR3 is 16 residues long. Trimming removed 4 bases at V and 0 bases at J, with 14 bases between. The germline CDR1 and CDR2 sequences are SGDLS and YYNGEE. CDR3 nucleotides: TGTGCCAGCAGCCTCCTGGGGGTAGACTCTGGAAACACCATATATTTT. This gives the protein CASSLLGVDSGNTIYF.

V gene TRBV13 combines with J gene TRBJ1-1; no firm D call. Germline V CDR1 and CDR2: PRHDT, FYEKMQ (reference sequence). V lost 2 bases, J lost 5 bases, and 6 bases lay in between. This CDR3 is built from 12 residues. CDR3 coding DNA: TGTGCCAGCAGCTTACCAGAAACTGAAGCTTTCTTT. Its protein is CASSLPETEAFF.

This chain uses TRBV10-3 with TRBJ2-3, with 10 bases that match TRBD2. This CDR3 region has 14 residues. J lost 3 bases, V lost 4 bases, and 1 base had no gene match. CDR1 is ENHRY and CDR2 is SYGVKD in the germline V gene. The CDR3 nucleotides are TGTGCCATCAGTGCTAGCGGGGGAACAGATACGCAGTATTTT. Translating gives CAISASGGTDTQYF.

CDR3 nucleotides: TGTGCCAGCAGCCAAGATTTGCTAGGTCGGGACACCATATATTTT. Protein sequence: CASSQDLLGRDTIYF. This chain joins TRBV14 and TRBJ1-3; D remains ambiguous. This CDR3 comprises 15 residues. Germline V lookup: CDR1 SGHDN, CDR2 FVKESK. V gave up 0 bases and J gave up 8 bases, with 14 bases separating them.

V gene TRBV6-4 combines with J gene TRBJ2-6, with TRBD1 matching over 8 bases. Trimming cost V 0 bases and J 4 bases; bases outside gene matches: 5. The CDR3 totals 17 residues. Germline CDR1 and CDR2: MRHNA and SNTAGT. CDR3 loop: CASSDSTQGDGANVLTF. For the CDR3, the DNA is TGTGCCAGCAGTGACTCGACACAGGGGGACGGGGCCAACGTCCTGACTTTC.

The rearrangement links TRBV6-5 to TRBJ2-7; 8 positions match TRBD1. The CDR3 totals 14 residues. Germline loops: CDR1 MNHEY, CDR2 SVGAGI. Germline trimming cut 7 bases from V and 2 bases from J; bases unmatched to any gene: 7. CDR3 DNA: TGTGCCAGCACCCGGGACAGGAAAACCTACGAGCAGTACTTC. It encodes CASTRDRKTYEQYF.

The chain carries TRBV27 and TRBJ2-5; 7 bases match TRBD2. The CDR3 runs 15 residues. Germline CDR1 is MNHEY and CDR2 is SMNVEV (reference sequence). Germline trimming cut 2 bases from V and 5 bases from J; bases unmatched to any gene: 8. This chain's CDR3 is CASSLSRQGGETQYF. CDR3 coding DNA: TGTGCCAGCAGTTTAAGTCGGCAGGGAGGGGAGACCCAGTACTTC.